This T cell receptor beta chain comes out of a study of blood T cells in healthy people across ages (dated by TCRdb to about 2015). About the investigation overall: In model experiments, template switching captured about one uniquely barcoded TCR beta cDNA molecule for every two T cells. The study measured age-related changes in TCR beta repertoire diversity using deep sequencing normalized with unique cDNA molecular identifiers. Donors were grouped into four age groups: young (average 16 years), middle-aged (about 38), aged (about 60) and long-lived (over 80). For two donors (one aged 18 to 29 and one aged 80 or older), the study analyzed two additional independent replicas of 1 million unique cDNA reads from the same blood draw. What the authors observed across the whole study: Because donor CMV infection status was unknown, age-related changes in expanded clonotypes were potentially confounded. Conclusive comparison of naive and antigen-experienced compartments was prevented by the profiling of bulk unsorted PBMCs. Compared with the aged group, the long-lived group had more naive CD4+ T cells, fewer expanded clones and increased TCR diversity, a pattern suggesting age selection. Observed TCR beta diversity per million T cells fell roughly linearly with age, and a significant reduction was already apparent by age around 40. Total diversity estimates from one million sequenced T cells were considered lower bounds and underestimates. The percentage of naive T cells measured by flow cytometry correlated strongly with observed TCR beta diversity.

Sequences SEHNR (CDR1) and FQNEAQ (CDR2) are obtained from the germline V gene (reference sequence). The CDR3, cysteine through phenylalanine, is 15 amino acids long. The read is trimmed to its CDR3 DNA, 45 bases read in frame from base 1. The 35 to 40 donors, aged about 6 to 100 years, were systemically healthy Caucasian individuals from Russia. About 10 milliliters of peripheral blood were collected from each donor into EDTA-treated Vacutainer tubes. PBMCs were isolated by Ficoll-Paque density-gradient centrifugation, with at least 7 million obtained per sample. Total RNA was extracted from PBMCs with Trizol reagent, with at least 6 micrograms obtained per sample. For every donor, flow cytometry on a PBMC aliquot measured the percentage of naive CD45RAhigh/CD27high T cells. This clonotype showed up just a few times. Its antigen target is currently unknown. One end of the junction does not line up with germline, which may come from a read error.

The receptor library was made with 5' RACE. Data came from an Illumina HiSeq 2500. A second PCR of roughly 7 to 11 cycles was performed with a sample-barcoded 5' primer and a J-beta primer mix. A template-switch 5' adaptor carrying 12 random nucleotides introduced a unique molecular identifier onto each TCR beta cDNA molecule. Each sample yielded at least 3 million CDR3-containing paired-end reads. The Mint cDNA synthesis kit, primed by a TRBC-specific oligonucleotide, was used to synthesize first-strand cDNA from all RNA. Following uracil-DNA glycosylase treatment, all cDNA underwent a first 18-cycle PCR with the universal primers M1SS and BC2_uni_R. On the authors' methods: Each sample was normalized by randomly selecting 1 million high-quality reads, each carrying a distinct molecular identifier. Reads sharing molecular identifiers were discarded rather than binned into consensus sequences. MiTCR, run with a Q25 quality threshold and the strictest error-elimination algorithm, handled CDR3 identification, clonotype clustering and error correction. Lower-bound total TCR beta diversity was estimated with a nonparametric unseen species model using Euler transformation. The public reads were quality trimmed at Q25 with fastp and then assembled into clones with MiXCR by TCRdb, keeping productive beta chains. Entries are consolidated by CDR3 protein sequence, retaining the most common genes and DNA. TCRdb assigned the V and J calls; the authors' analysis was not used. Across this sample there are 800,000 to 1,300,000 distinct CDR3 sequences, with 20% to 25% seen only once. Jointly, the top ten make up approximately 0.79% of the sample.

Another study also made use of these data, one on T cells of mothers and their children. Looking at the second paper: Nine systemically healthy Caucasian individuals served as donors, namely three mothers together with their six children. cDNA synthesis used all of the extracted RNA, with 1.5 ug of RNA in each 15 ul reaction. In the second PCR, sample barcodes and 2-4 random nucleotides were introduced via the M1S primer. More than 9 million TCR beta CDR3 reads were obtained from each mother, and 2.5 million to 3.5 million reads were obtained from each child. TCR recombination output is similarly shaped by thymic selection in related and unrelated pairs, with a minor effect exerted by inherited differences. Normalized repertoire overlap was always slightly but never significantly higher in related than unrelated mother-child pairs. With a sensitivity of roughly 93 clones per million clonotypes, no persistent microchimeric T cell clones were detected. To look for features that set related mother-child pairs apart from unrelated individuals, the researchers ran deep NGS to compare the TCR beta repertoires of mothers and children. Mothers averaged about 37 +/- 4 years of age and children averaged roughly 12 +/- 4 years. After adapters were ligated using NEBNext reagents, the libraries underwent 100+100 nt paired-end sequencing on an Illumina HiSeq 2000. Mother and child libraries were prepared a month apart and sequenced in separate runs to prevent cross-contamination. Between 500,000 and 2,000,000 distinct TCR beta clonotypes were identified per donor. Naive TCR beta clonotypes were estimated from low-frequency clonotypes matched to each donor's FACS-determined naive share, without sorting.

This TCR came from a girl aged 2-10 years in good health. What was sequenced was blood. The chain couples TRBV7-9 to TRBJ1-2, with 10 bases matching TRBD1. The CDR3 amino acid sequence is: CANSLDRGRMGGYTF. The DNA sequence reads TGTGCCAACAGCTTGGACAGGGGGAGGATGGGCGGCTACACCTTC.